This T cell receptor beta chain was captured in a study of control samples from healthy donors and cancer patients. The CDR3 extends over 10 amino acids. The germline V gene encodes CDR1 DFQATT and CDR2 SNEGSKA (reference sequence). V was clipped by 5 bases and J by 4 bases, with 6 bases between them. The data were produced by immunoSEQ multiplex PCR, yet TCRdb's version contains in-frame clones alone and is incomplete. The sample includes about 160,000 clones, just under 95% of them seen just once. This receptor was taken from a middle-aged woman in good health. The chain joins TRBV20-1 to TRBJ2-7; tentative D call: TRBD2 (6 bases). Source material: blood. The CDR3 loop is CSAGTYEQYF. DNA of the CDR3: TGCAGTGCTGGGACTTACGAGCAGTACTTC.